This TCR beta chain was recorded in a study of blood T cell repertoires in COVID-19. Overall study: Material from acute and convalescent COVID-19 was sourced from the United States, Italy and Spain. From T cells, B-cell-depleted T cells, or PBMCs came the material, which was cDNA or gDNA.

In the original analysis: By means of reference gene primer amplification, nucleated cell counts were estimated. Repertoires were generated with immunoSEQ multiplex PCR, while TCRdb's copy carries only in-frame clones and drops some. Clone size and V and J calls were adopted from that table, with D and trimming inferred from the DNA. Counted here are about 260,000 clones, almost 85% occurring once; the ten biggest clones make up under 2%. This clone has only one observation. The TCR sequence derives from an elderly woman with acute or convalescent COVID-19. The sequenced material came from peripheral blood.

The CDR3 coding sequence is TGTGCCAGCAGCAACCTCGCGGGACTAGCGGGGGGCGAAGATACGCAGTATTTT. Protein product: CASSNLAGLAGGEDTQYF. J is TRBJ2-3 and V is TRBV5-6; TRBD2 agrees at 15 bases. The CDR3 sequence is 18 residues long. Unmatched junction bases numbered 11, after V lost 4 bases and J lost 5 bases. The germline V gene encodes CDR1 SGHDT and CDR2 YYEEEE.